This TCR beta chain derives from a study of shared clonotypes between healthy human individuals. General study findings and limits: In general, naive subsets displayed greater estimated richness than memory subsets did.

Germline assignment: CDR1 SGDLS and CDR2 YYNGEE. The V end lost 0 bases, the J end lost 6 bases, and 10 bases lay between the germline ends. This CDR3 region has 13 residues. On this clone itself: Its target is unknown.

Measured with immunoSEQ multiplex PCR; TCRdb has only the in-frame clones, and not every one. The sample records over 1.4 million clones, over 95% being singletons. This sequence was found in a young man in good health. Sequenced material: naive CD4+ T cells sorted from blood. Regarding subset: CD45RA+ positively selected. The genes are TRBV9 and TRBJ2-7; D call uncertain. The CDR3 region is CASSVEGWAEQYF. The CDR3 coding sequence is TGTGCCAGCAGCGTAGAAGGGTGGGCCGAGCAGTACTTC.